This is a list of T cell receptor beta chains from one sample in a study of cytomegalovirus exposure and HLA in healthy donors. This table comes from immunoSEQ multiplex PCR, and its TCRdb copy is limited to in-frame clones, with some not included. Of tens of thousands of clones in the sample, approximately 58% were seen once. The specimen sequenced was PBMCs. Receptor source: a woman between 50 and 59 years old in good health and CMV-seronegative. The CDR3 runs from the conserved cysteine through the conserved F or W. The D gene is left open where the match is weak.

V gene	CDR3 length	J gene	D gene	CDR3 protein
TRBV10-2	15	TRBJ1-1	TRBD1	CASSGRGTGATEAFF
TRBV19	14	TRBJ1-3	TRBD1	CASSPRDRRDTIYF
TRBV29-1	17	TRBJ1-3	TRBD1	CSVTGTVGLGSGNTIYF
TRBV4-2	16	TRBJ2-1	TRBD2	CASSPWTSGNPNEQFF
TRBV27	14	TRBJ2-3	NA	CASSLSRSTDTQYF
TRBV7-9	16	TRBJ2-5	TRBD2	CAIPGLAGGNRETQYF
TRBV5-1	12	TRBJ2-7	NA	CASRLQGHEQYF
TRBV18	16	TRBJ2-1	TRBD2	CASSPSAAGAGNEQFF
TRBV7-3	13	TRBJ2-1	NA	CASSLTRGREQFF
TRBV13	19	TRBJ2-7	TRBD1	CASAAGTGGPFGQVNEQYF
TRBV6-5	14	TRBJ1-5	NA	CASSYSVSGQPQHF
TRBV7-9	12	TRBJ1-5	NA	CASSFPGQPQHF
TRBV27	15	TRBJ1-5	NA	CASSFGGHPGQPQHF
TRBV4-2	18	TRBJ2-3	TRBD2	CASSQDLRGIGFTDTQYF
TRBV16	14	TRBJ2-7	NA	CASSQYQGSYEQYF
TRBV15	17	TRBJ1-3	TRBD1	CATSRPGTGAAGNTIYF
TRBV5-1	15	TRBJ2-7	NA	CASSLAPGGQNEQYF